The 16 T cell receptor beta chains below were found in one sample sequenced in a study of radiation and T cells in renal cell carcinoma (TCRdb year 2020). Libraries were constructed by the immunoSEQ multiplex PCR assay. Imported from immuneACCESS, the table was reduced by TCRdb to in-frame sequences with V and J called. These copies leave out some clones; in studies compared against another copy, an unresolved V gene accounts for under half, and the cause of the remainder is not known. Across this sample there are 95,000 to 150,000 clones, with about four fifths seen only once. The biggest ten clones account for less than 3.5% of the sample. The sample's time point, from its label and the paper: baseline pretreatment blood. The treatment or condition label of this sample denotes: 15 Gy SBRT to primary tumor, nephrectomy 4 weeks later. Here the sequenced sample was blood, taken from a patient whose treatment included radiotherapy and nephrectomy. The origin of the receptors is a woman aged 60 to 75 with renal cell carcinoma.

The chain employs TRBV9 and TRBJ2-2; no reliable D call. The germline V gene has CDR1 SGDLS and CDR2 YYNGEE. Trimming pared 6 bases from V and 4 bases from J, leaving 13 bases between. The CDR3 spans 14 residues. CDR3 in amino acids: CASTDSLATGELFF. CDR3 nucleotides: TGTGCCAGCACCGACTCTCTTGCCACCGGGGAGCTGTTTTTT.

The chain uses TRBV27 and TRBJ2-7, with TRBD1 matching over 9 bases. Unmatched junction bases numbered 8, after V lost 2 bases and J lost 3 bases. The V gene's germline CDR1 is MNHEY and CDR2 SMNVEV (reference sequence). The CDR3 loop spans 16 amino acids. The CDR3 sequence is CASSLGTGQGIYEQYF. In DNA, the CDR3 is TGTGCCAGCAGTTTAGGGACAGGGCAGGGAATCTACGAGCAGTACTTC.

The CDR3, as DNA: TGTGCCAGCAGGCCACGTCCGGGAGATACGCAGTATTTT. Translating gives CASRPRPGDTQYF. The chain combines TRBV27 with TRBJ2-3; D ambiguous. The V gene's germline CDR1 is MNHEY and CDR2 SMNVEV (reference sequence). V gave up 6 bases and J gave up 5 bases, with 12 bases separating them. The CDR3 contains 13 residues.

This chain connects TRBV9 to TRBJ2-2, with 11 bases that match TRBD2. The CDR3 contains 17 residues. V gave up 0 bases and J gave up 3 bases; unmatched junction bases: 4. Germline CDR1 SGDLS, CDR2 YYNGEE. The CDR3, as DNA: TGTGCCAGCAGCGTAGGGGCTAGCGGGGGGTACACCGGGGAGCTGTTTTTT. This codes for CASSVGASGGYTGELFF.

This chain uses TRBV15 with TRBJ1-5; weak D call: TRBD1 (5 bases). In germline, CDR1 is LNHNV, CDR2 YYDKDF (reference sequence). V was pared by 0 bases and J by 6 bases, with 12 bases between. The CDR3 is 15 amino acids. Written as DNA, the CDR3 is TGTGCCACCAGCAGAGAGAGCGGGGGGAGTCAGCCCCAGCATTTT. Encoded protein: CATSRESGGSQPQHF.

This clone appeared a single time. This chain joins TRBV10-3 and TRBJ2-7; possibly TRBD2 for D (6 bases). The germline CDR1 and CDR2 sequences are ENHRY and SYGVKD. This CDR3 has 12 residues. V lost 0 bases, J lost 11 bases, and 11 bases lay in between. CDR3 amino acids: CAISESRGREYF. DNA of the CDR3: TGTGCCATCAGTGAGTCGCGGGGCCGGGAGTACTTC.

This clone was detected once. The rearrangement joins TRBV27 to TRBJ2-1; D is undetermined. This CDR3 contains 17 residues. The ends were cut back, 5 bases at V and 1 base at J, with 18 bases in the middle. Germline CDR1 is MNHEY and CDR2 is SMNVEV (reference sequence). In nucleotides, the CDR3 is TGTGCCAGCAGTCTTACCTCGTACTGGAAATCCTACAATGAGCAGTTCTTC. Translating it yields CASSLTSYWKSYNEQFF.

The chain recombines TRBV7-2 with TRBJ1-1; no firm D call. Trimming took 2 bases from V and 1 from J, leaving 8 bases between them. The V gene's germline CDR1 is SGHTA and CDR2 FQGNSA. The CDR3 has 14 residues. This CDR3 is CASSLISGNTEAFF. CDR3 nucleotides: TGTGCCAGCAGCTTAATATCCGGGAACACTGAAGCTTTCTTT.

The chain couples TRBV6-5 to TRBJ1-6, with 7 bases identical to TRBD1. The V and J ends lost 7 bases and 3 bases, in that order; junction bases with no gene match: 6. The CDR3 is made up of 15 amino acids. Germline V gene sequence: CDR1 MNHEY, CDR2 SVGAGI. The CDR3 here is CASTGWDSYNSPLHF. The CDR3 DNA sequence: TGTGCCAGCACGGGCTGGGACAGCTATAATTCACCCCTCCACTTT.

The J gene is TRBJ2-1, the V gene TRBV5-1; a weak D match, TRBD1 (6 bases). The CDR3 totals 14 residues. Germline V gene sequence: CDR1 SGHRS, CDR2 YFSETQ. The V gene lost 4 bases and the J gene lost 3 bases, with 11 bases spanning the gap. The CDR3 nucleotides are TGCGCCAGCAGCCGCCGACAGGTCTACAATGAGCAGTTCTTC. Amino acid sequence: CASSRRQVYNEQFF.

The rearrangement uses TRBV19 and TRBJ2-1; 7 nucleotides agree with TRBD2. The CDR3 is 16 residues long. Germline trimming cut 5 bases from V and 0 bases from J; bases unmatched to any gene: 7. Germline CDR1 reads LNHDA; CDR2 reads SQIVND (reference sequence). This chain's CDR3 is CASSHLAEVSYNEQFF. The DNA of the CDR3 is TGTGCCAGTAGTCACCTAGCGGAGGTCTCCTACAATGAGCAGTTCTTC.

The chain has TRBV5-5 and TRBJ2-5; D gene uncertain. The V gene lost 0 bases and the J gene lost 1 base, with 7 bases spanning the gap. CDR3 length equals 14 residues. CDR1 and CDR2 from the germline V gene are SGHKS and YYEKEE (reference sequence). CDR3 protein: CASSLVWPQETQYF. The CDR3 nucleotides read TGTGCCAGCAGCTTGGTGTGGCCCCAAGAGACCCAGTACTTC.

In this sample, this clone turned up a few times. This rearrangement joins TRBV28 to TRBJ1-5, with TRBD1 as a possible D gene (5 bases). Between the trimmed V and J ends, which lost 3 bases and 0 bases, there was a span of 15 bases. CDR1 and CDR2 from the germline V gene are MDHEN and SYDVKM. The CDR3 is 17 amino acids. CDR3 loop: CASSFESGGYSNQPQHF. CDR3 DNA sequence: TGTGCCAGCAGTTTCGAGTCGGGGGGTTATAGCAATCAGCCCCAGCATTTT.

This chain links TRBV7-9 with TRBJ2-2; D is ambiguous. This CDR3 is 12 amino acids long. Germline V lookup: CDR1 SEHNR, CDR2 FQNEAQ (reference sequence). Trimming shortened V by 7 bases and J by 4 bases, and 7 bases separated the two germline ends. The DNA of the CDR3 is TGTGCCAGCACCCTTGGCACCGGGGAGCTGTTTTTT. It encodes CASTLGTGELFF.

V usage is TRBV5-5 and J usage is TRBJ2-2; D remains unclear. This CDR3 has 13 residues. Trimming took 0 bases from V and 4 from J, leaving 4 bases between them. Germline CDR1 is SGHKS and CDR2 is YYEKEE (reference sequence). CDR3 DNA: TGTGCCAGCAGCTTGGAGGTCACCGGGGAGCTGTTTTTT. It translates to CASSLEVTGELFF.

The rearrangement joins TRBV19 to TRBJ1-3, with D maybe TRBD1 (6 bases). V dropped 3 bases and J dropped 0 bases, with 18 bases sitting between them. CDR1 and CDR2 from the germline V gene are LNHDA and SQIVND (reference sequence). The CDR3 covers 18 residues. Here the CDR3 DNA reads TGTGCCAGTAGTATCCGCCAGGGGTTTACCTACTCTGGAAACACCATATATTTT. It translates to CASSIRQGFTYSGNTIYF.